The 7 T cell receptor beta chains presented below share a single source sample, sequenced in a study of blood T cell repertoires in COVID-19. Sequencing used immunoSEQ multiplex PCR; TCRdb keeps in-frame clones, though not all of them. This table holds roughly 300,000 clones, more than 75% found once. The sequencing input was peripheral blood. The source of these receptors is a woman between 50 and 59 years old with acute or convalescent COVID-19.

This clone was recorded once. J is TRBJ1-1 and V is TRBV7-2; a possible D gene is TRBD1 (6 bases). This CDR3 comprises 13 residues. Germline V gene lookup returns CDR1 SGHTA and CDR2 FQGNSA. Trimming took off 3 bases at V and 6 bases at J, with 11 bases between the two ends. CDR3 nucleotides: TGTGCCAGCAGCTTCACAGGGTACTCTGAAGCTTTCTTT. Its translation is CASSFTGYSEAFF.

The rearrangement uses TRBV5-8 and TRBJ2-2, with D perhaps matching TRBD2 (6 bases). The CDR3 covers 17 residues. V was cut by 1 base and J by 4 bases, with 17 bases left in between. The germline V gene encodes CDR1 SGHTS and CDR2 YDEGEE. The CDR3 protein is CASSLFRGTPGTGELFF. In nucleotides, the CDR3 is TGTGCCAGCAGCTTGTTTCGGGGGACCCCGGGCACCGGGGAGCTGTTTTTT. Looking up the rest from reference TRBV5-8 and TRBJ2-2 gives the full variable domain: EAGVTQSPTHLIKTRGQQATLRCSPISGHTSVYWYQQALGLGLQFLLWYDEGEERNRGNFPPRFSGRQFPNYSSELNVNALELEDSALYLCASSLFRGTPGTGELFFGEGSRLTVL.

This chain joins TRBV28 and TRBJ2-2; 8 bases are shared with TRBD2. The CDR3 runs 16 residues. J was trimmed by 7 bases and V by 9 bases; bases with no gene match: 16. Looked up from germline, CDR1 is MDHEN and CDR2 is SYDVKM. CDR3 amino acids: CASETGGRRLGGELFF. CDR3 sequence (DNA): TGTGCCAGTGAAACGGGAGGGCGACGCTTGGGCGGGGAGCTGTTTTTT.

The CDR3 sequence: CASSASGRLAKNIQYF. As DNA, the CDR3 is TGTGCCAGCAGCGCGAGCGGGAGACTAGCCAAAAACATTCAGTACTTC. The V call is TRBV9, the J call TRBJ2-4; 8 nucleotides align to TRBD2. V lost 3 bases, J lost 0 bases, and 5 bases stayed unmatched. The length of the CDR3 is 16 residues. Germline V lookup: CDR1 SGDLS, CDR2 YYNGEE.

The rearrangement links TRBV5-4 to TRBJ2-2; the match to TRBD1 covers 10 bases. CDR3 length: 17 amino acids. V lost 3 bases to trimming and J lost 4 bases; unmatched junction nucleotides: 9. Looked up from germline, CDR1 is SGHNT and CDR2 is YYREEE (reference sequence). The CDR3 nucleotides are TGTGCCAGCAGCTGGCCGACAGGGGGCCTTTCCACCGGGGAGCTGTTTTTT. Protein product: CASSWPTGGLSTGELFF.

The V and J genes are TRBV7-2 and TRBJ2-3; 7 nucleotides align to TRBD2. This CDR3 region has 13 residues. CDR1 is SGHTA, CDR2 FQGNSA, per germline. Losses at the gene ends were 0 bases for V and 14 bases for J; bases not matched to a gene: 8. The CDR3 DNA reads as TGTGCCAGCAGCTTAGCGGGGCGGGACTACGCGTATTTT. It is translated as CASSLAGRDYAYF.

This clone has a single count. This chain's CDR3 is CASSLADRGYGYTF. CDR3 sequence (DNA): TGCGCCAGCAGCTTGGCCGACAGGGGGTATGGCTACACCTTC. V usage is TRBV5-1 and J usage is TRBJ1-2, with TRBD1 matching 9 bases. This CDR3 comprises 14 residues. J was trimmed by 5 bases and V by 0 bases; bases with no gene match: 2. Per germline, CDR1 SGHRS and CDR2 YFSETQ.